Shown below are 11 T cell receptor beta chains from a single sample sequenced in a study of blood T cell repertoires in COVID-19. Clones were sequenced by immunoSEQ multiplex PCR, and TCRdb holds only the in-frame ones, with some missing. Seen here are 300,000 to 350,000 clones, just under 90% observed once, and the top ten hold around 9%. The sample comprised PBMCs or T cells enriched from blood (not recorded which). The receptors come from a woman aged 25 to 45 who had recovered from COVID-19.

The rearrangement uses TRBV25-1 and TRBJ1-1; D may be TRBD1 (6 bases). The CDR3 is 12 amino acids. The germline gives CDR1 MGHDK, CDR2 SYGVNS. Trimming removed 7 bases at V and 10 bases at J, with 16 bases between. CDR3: CASTRGGVRAFF. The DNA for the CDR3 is TGTGCCAGCACCCGAGGGGGGGTTCGAGCTTTCTTT. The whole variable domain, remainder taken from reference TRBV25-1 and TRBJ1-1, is EADIYQTPRYLVIGTGKKITLECSQTMGHDKMYWYQQDPGMELHLIHYSYGVNSTEKGDLSSESTVSRIRTEHFPLTLESARPSHTSQYLCASTRGGVRAFFGQGTRLTVV.

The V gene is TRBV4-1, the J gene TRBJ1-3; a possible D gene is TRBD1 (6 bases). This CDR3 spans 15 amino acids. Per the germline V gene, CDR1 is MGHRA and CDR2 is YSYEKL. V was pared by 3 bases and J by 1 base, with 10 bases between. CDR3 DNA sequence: TGCGCCAGCAGCCAGGACAGCGGATCTGGAAACACCATATATTTT. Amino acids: CASSQDSGSGNTIYF.

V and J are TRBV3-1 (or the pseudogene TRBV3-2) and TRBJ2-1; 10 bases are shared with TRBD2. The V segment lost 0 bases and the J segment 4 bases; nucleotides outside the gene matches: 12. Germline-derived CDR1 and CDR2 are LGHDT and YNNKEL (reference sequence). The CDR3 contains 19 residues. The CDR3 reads CASSQDPSASGSVYNEQFF. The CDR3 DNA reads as TGTGCCAGCAGCCAAGATCCGTCGGCTAGCGGGAGTGTATACAATGAGCAGTTCTTC.

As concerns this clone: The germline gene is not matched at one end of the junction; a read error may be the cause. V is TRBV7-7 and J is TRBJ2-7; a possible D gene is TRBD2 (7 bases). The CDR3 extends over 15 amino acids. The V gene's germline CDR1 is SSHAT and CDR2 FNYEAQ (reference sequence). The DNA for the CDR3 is TGTGCTAGCAGCTTATCCCAAGGGGGGGGTTACGAGCAGTACTTC. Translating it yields CASSLSQGGGYEQYF.

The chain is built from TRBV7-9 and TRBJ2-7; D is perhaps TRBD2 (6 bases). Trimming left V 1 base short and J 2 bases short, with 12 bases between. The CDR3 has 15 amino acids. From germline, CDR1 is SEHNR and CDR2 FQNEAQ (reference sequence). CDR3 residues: CASSLVGLSTYEQYF. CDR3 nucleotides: TGTGCCAGCAGCTTAGTGGGACTGAGTACCTACGAGCAGTACTTC. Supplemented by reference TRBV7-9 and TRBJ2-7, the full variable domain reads DTGVSQNPRHKITKRGQNVTFRCDPISEHNRLYWYRQTLGQGPEFLTYFQNEAQLEKSRLLSDRFSAERPKGSFSTLEIQRTEQGDSAMYLCASSLVGLSTYEQYFGPGTRLTVT.

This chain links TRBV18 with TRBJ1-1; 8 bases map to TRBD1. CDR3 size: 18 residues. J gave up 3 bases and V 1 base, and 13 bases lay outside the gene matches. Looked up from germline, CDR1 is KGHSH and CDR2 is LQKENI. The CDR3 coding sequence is TGTGCCAGCTCACCACAGCTTGGCAGGGGGCCCGTGTACACTGAAGCTTTCTTT. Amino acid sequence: CASSPQLGRGPVYTEAFF.

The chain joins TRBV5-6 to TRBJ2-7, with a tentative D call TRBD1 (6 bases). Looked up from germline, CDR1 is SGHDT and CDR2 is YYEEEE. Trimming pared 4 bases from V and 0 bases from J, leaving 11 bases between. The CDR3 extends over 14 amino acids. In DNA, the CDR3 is TGTGCCAGCAGCCTCTGGGACACCTCCTACGAGCAGTACTTC. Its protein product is CASSLWDTSYEQYF.

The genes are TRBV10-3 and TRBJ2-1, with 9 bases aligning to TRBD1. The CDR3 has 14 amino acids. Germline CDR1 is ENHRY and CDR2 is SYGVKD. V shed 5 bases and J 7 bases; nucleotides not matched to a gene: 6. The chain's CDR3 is CAISPGQGRNEQFF. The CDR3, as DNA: TGTGCCATCAGTCCGGGACAGGGCCGGAATGAGCAGTTCTTC.

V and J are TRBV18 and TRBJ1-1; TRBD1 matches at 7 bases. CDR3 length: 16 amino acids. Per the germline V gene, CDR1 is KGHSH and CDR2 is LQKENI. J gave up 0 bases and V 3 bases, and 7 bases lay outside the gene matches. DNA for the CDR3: TGTGCCAGCTCACCCATGGGACAGCCGTTGAACACTGAAGCTTTCTTT. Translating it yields CASSPMGQPLNTEAFF.

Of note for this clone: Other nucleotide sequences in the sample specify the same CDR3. DNA of the CDR3: TGCGCCAGCAGCTTGGGCCAGGGCTACACTGAAGCTTTCTTT. The encoded protein is CASSLGQGYTEAFF. The genes are TRBV5-1 and TRBJ1-1; possibly TRBD1 for D (5 bases). The germline V gene encodes CDR1 SGHRS and CDR2 YFSETQ. This CDR3 spans 14 amino acids. The V end lost 0 bases, the J end lost 3 bases, and 9 bases lay between the germline ends. Full variable domain (remainder filled in from reference TRBV5-1 and TRBJ1-1): KAGVTQTPRYLIKTRGQQVTLSCSPISGHRSVSWYQQTPGQGLQFLFEYFSETQRNKGNFPGRFSGRQFSNSRSEMNVSTLELGDSALYLCASSLGQGYTEAFFGQGTRLTVV.

CDR3 nucleotide sequence: TGTGCCAGCGGGCCTGGGACTAGCGGGAGTTCGAGCTCCTACGAGCAGTACTTC. It specifies CASGPGTSGSSSSYEQYF. The V gene is TRBV7-9, the J gene TRBJ2-7; TRBD2 matches 14 bases. The CDR3 spans 18 residues. Germline loops: CDR1 SEHNR, CDR2 FQNEAQ (reference sequence). The junction had 12 bases not matched to a gene; V was cut back by 8 bases and J by 0 bases.